The 21 T cell receptor beta chains below all came from one sample that was sequenced in a study of CD8 T cells in Susac syndrome. Random hexamers primed reverse transcription of about 0.45 to 1 ug RNA. MiXCR, run by TCRdb on the immunoSEQ multiplex PCR reads, gives a single entry per CDR3 protein. The sample lists about 66,000 distinct CDR3 sequences; around 96% were seen once. The sample consisted of CD8+ T cells from PBMCs. The receptors were sampled from a human donor with multiple sclerosis.

The chain joins TRBV27 to TRBJ1-5; 8 bases fit TRBD1. This CDR3 comprises 13 residues. Looked up from germline, CDR1 is MNHEY and CDR2 is SMNVEV (reference sequence). V shed 5 bases, J shed 7 bases, and the junction held 4 bases outside the gene matches. CDR3 amino acids: CASSDRGWQPQHF. The CDR3 DNA sequence: TGTGCCAGCAGTGACAGGGGTTGGCAGCCCCAGCATTTT.

V and J are TRBV20-1 and TRBJ2-7; 7 bases are a match to TRBD1. The germline V gene has CDR1 DFQATT and CDR2 SNEGSKA (reference sequence). The CDR3 contains 14 residues. The V segment lost 4 bases and the J segment 2 bases; nucleotides outside the gene matches: 8. This CDR3 is CSAKGTEDPYEQYF. CDR3 sequence (DNA): TGCAGTGCTAAAGGGACAGAGGATCCCTACGAGCAGTACTTC.

In its sample, this clonotype was seen once. The genes are TRBV27 and TRBJ2-7; D is unresolved. V lost 6 bases and J 0 bases, leaving 15 bases between the germline ends. This CDR3 spans 15 amino acids. Germline CDR1 reads MNHEY; CDR2 reads SMNVEV (reference sequence). The CDR3, as DNA: TGTGCCAGCAGCGGGTGGGCAGGTGACTCCTACGAGCAGTACTTC. Residues: CASSGWAGDSYEQYF.

This clonotype was recorded once. The chain joins TRBV30 to TRBJ2-3; the D gene could be TRBD1 or TRBD2 (6 bases each). V lost 2 bases and J lost 2, with 8 bases in between. The CDR3 totals 13 residues. Germline V gene lookup returns CDR1 GTSNPN and CDR2 SVGIG (reference sequence). The CDR3 bases are TGTGCCTGGAGTACGGGGGCCACAGATACGCAGTATTTT. Its translation: CAWSTGATDTQYF.

The rearrangement joins TRBV7-2 to TRBJ2-3; no reliable D call. From germline, CDR1 is SGHTA and CDR2 FQGNSA. The CDR3 totals 13 residues. Trimming removed 1 base at V and 8 bases at J, with 10 bases between. The CDR3 here is CASSLDILGTQYF. CDR3 coding DNA: TGTGCCAGCAGCTTAGATATCTTGGGTACGCAGTATTTT.

The rearrangement joins TRBV3-1 to TRBJ1-1; 9 nucleotides align to TRBD1. Germline V CDR1 and CDR2: LGHDT, YNNKEL (reference sequence). CDR3 size: 18 residues. The ends lost 0 bases at V and 6 bases at J; junction bases unmatched: 14. CDR3 sequence reads: CASSQDHTTGGPWAEAFF. The CDR3 DNA follows: TGTGCCAGCAGCCAAGATCATACTACAGGGGGCCCGTGGGCTGAAGCTTTCTTT.

This clonotype was observed a handful of times. The V gene is TRBV29-1, the J gene TRBJ2-1; 7 bases are shared with TRBD2. V shed 0 bases and J 3 bases; nucleotides not matched to a gene: 2. In germline, CDR1 is SQVTM, CDR2 ANQGSEA. The CDR3 is made up of 14 amino acids. The CDR3 nucleotides are TGCAGCGTTGAAGAGGCGGGAGACTACAATGAGCAGTTCTTC. This encodes CSVEEAGDYNEQFF.

CDR3: CASSYVSEGTDTQYF. The CDR3 coding sequence is TGTGCCAGCAGTTACGTGTCGGAAGGCACAGATACGCAGTATTTT. V gene TRBV6-5 combines with J gene TRBJ2-3; no clear D gene. This CDR3 contains 15 residues. Germline loops: CDR1 MNHEY, CDR2 SVGAGI. Trimming stripped 2 bases from V and 1 base from J, with 10 bases between.

CDR3: CASSREREGMTYEQYF. CDR3 DNA: TGTGCCAGCAGCCGAGAGCGGGAGGGAATGACCTACGAGCAGTACTTC. The rearrangement uses TRBV5-4 and TRBJ2-7; 10 bases line up with TRBD2. The V gene end was trimmed by 4 bases and the J gene end by 2 bases; junction bases not matched to a gene: 9. The CDR3 sequence is 16 residues long. Per germline, CDR1 SGHNT and CDR2 YYREEE (reference sequence).

J is TRBJ2-1 and V is TRBV5-1, with D perhaps matching TRBD2 (6 bases). The V end was cut by 0 bases, the J end by 3 bases, with 22 bases between. The CDR3 runs to 19 residues. Germline lookup yields CDR1 SGHRS and CDR2 YFSETQ. CDR3 DNA: TGCGCCAGCAGCTTGGCCGGGGGTAGCGCGGCCGACTACTACAATGAGCAGTTCTTC. Amino acid sequence: CASSLAGGSAADYYNEQFF.

The chain has TRBV29-1 and TRBJ2-1, with TRBD2 as a possible D gene (6 bases). Trimming removed 4 bases from V and 9 bases from J, with 13 bases in between. Looked up from germline, CDR1 is SQVTM and CDR2 is ANQGSEA. The CDR3 runs to 12 residues. The DNA of the CDR3 is TGCAGCGTTGTTGGAGGGGACGGTGAGCAGTTCTTC. This translates into CSVVGGDGEQFF.

The chain couples TRBV29-1 to TRBJ2-2; possibly TRBD2 for D (5 bases). The ends were cut back, 6 bases at V and 5 bases at J, with 13 bases in the middle. Germline assignment: CDR1 SQVTM and CDR2 ANQGSEA. The CDR3 extends over 13 amino acids. The CDR3 bases are TGCAGCGTCCGCTCGGGGATTACCGGGGAGCTGTTTTTT. Its translation: CSVRSGITGELFF.

This chain connects TRBV28 to TRBJ2-1; 9 bases align to TRBD2. This CDR3 region has 12 residues. After removal of 8 bases from V and 6 bases from J, the junction contained 2 bases not matched to a gene. The germline V gene encodes CDR1 MDHEN and CDR2 SYDVKM. The CDR3 spells CASDSGSNEQFF. DNA of the CDR3: TGTGCCAGCGATAGCGGGAGCAATGAGCAGTTCTTC. Looking up the rest from reference TRBV28 and TRBJ2-1 gives the full variable domain: DVKVTQSSRYLVKRTGEKVFLECVQDMDHENMFWYRQDPGLGLRLIYFSYDVKMKEKGDIPEGYSVSREKKERFSLILESASTNQTSMYLCASDSGSNEQFFGPGTRLTVL.

The chain links TRBV27 to TRBJ2-1; a possible D gene is TRBD1 (6 bases). The V and J ends lost 2 bases and 7 bases respectively, with 12 bases between them. The length of the CDR3 is 14 residues. From germline, CDR1 is MNHEY and CDR2 SMNVEV (reference sequence). CDR3 nucleotides: TGTGCCAGCAGTTTAAGGGGGAGTGGAAATGAGCAGTTCTTC. Translating it yields CASSLRGSGNEQFF.

The CDR3 loop is CSVGVPDSYEQYF. The CDR3 DNA is TGCAGCGTTGGGGTGCCCGATTCCTACGAGCAGTACTTC. The rearrangement uses TRBV29-1 and TRBJ2-7, with no clear D. Trimming removed 4 bases at V and 1 base at J, with 11 bases between. Germline CDR1 SQVTM, CDR2 ANQGSEA. CDR3 length equals 13 residues.

The rearrangement joins TRBV9 to TRBJ2-7, with 8 nucleotides matching TRBD1. Germline V gene lookup returns CDR1 SGDLS and CDR2 YYNGEE. The CDR3 is made up of 14 amino acids. The trim removed 3 bases at V and 5 bases at J, leaving 7 bases unmatched. The CDR3 loop is CASSDRTGRDEQYF. DNA for the CDR3: TGTGCCAGCAGCGACCGGACAGGGCGAGACGAGCAGTACTTC.

This rearrangement joins TRBV7-9 to TRBJ1-2; D might be TRBD1 (5 bases). The CDR3 contains 13 residues. V was clipped by 5 bases and J by 5 bases, with 12 bases between them. Germline-derived CDR1 and CDR2 are SEHNR and FQNEAQ (reference sequence). CDR3 in amino acids: CASSARDRYGYTF. The CDR3 DNA sequence: TGTGCCAGCAGCGCAAGGGACCGTTATGGCTACACCTTC.

This clonotype was recorded once. This chain links TRBV13 with TRBJ2-5, with no clear D. The CDR3 consists of 14 residues. CDR1 and CDR2 (germline): PRHDT, FYEKMQ (reference sequence). Trimming shortened V by 1 base and J by 0 bases, and 6 bases separated the two germline ends. For the CDR3, the DNA is TGTGCCAGCAGCTTAGATCGACACCAAGAGACCCAGTACTTC. It is translated as CASSLDRHQETQYF. The full variable domain, rest sourced from reference TRBV13 and TRBJ2-5, is AAGVIQSPRHLIKEKRETATLKCYPIPRHDTVYWYQQGPGQDPQFLISFYEKMQSDKGSIPDRFSAQQFSDYHSELNMSSLELGDSALYFCASSLDRHQETQYFGPGTRLLVL.

The chain has TRBV7-9 and TRBJ2-7; D remains ambiguous. CDR3 length: 15 amino acids. Trimming stripped 7 bases from V and 4 bases from J, with 20 bases between. Per germline, CDR1 SEHNR and CDR2 FQNEAQ (reference sequence). For the CDR3, the DNA is TGTGCCAGCACCACCTTAGAGCACCCAAGTTACGAGCAGTACTTC. Translating gives CASTTLEHPSYEQYF.

CDR3 sequence: CAWSVLSTDTQYF. CDR3 bases: TGTGCCTGGTCGGTCCTCAGCACAGATACGCAGTATTTT. The chain links TRBV30 to TRBJ2-3; D gene unclear. Germline V gene lookup returns CDR1 GTSNPN and CDR2 SVGIG (reference sequence). CDR3 size: 13 residues. Trimming removed 5 bases at V and 0 bases at J, with 9 bases between. The full variable domain, in which reference TRBV30 and TRBJ2-3 provide the parts outside the CDR3, is SQTIHQWPATLVQPVGSPLSLECTVEGTSNPNLYWYRQAAGRGLQLLFYSVGIGQISSEVPQNLSASRPQDRQFILSSKKLLLSDSGFYLCAWSVLSTDTQYFGPGTRLTVL.

The chain recombines TRBV20-1 with TRBJ2-7, with 9 bases that match TRBD1. V dropped 5 bases and J dropped 3; count of bases not matched to a gene: 8. Germline loops: CDR1 DFQATT, CDR2 SNEGSKA (reference sequence). The CDR3 extends over 14 amino acids. DNA for the CDR3: TGCAGTGCTCAACCCCGGGACAGGGACTACGAGCAGTACTTC. Translation gives CSAQPRDRDYEQYF.